These 24 T cell receptor beta chains share one sample of origin, sequenced in a study of T cells after posttransplantation cyclophosphamide. Sampled 1 year posttransplant, controls received myeloablative marrow transplants, methotrexate and a calcineurin inhibitor. This table comes from immunoSEQ multiplex PCR, and its TCRdb copy is limited to in-frame clones, with some not included. The sample shows about 20,000 clones, 80% to 90% of them seen only once. Material: PBMCs, obtained 350 to 400 days after allogeneic stem cell transplant with calcineurin inhibitor and methotrexate. The receptors come from a female patient aged 30 to 45 who received an allogeneic stem cell transplant from an unrelated donor, was CMV-positive, and had acute and chronic GVHD. Some T cells may possibly be graft donor cells.

The chain links TRBV19 to TRBJ2-5, with 8 bases lining up with TRBD1. CDR1 LNHDA and CDR2 SQIVND come from the germline V gene (reference sequence). This CDR3 has 13 residues. J gave up 5 bases and V 6 bases, and 5 bases lay outside the gene matches. Written as DNA, the CDR3 is TGTGCCAGTAGGGACAGGGTAGGGGAGACCCAGTACTTC. Protein product: CASRDRVGETQYF.

The chain combines TRBV7-3 with TRBJ1-1; TRBD1 aligns across 7 bases. V lost 5 bases, J lost 4 bases, and 4 bases stayed unmatched. The germline V gene has CDR1 SGHTA and CDR2 FQGTGA. The CDR3 consists of 13 residues. As DNA, the CDR3 is TGTGCCAGCAGCCCACAGGGGCTCACTGAAGCTTTCTTT. Its translation is CASSPQGLTEAFF.

The gene calls are TRBV7-9 and TRBJ2-1; D gene unclear. Deletions cut 8 bases from V and 0 bases from J, with 11 bases between. The CDR3 contains 14 residues. Per the germline V gene, CDR1 is SEHNR and CDR2 is FQNEAQ (reference sequence). Here the CDR3 DNA reads TGTGCCAGCTCAGCGAAGAGCTCCTACAATGAGCAGTTCTTC. Its translation is CASSAKSSYNEQFF.

The sample holds one count of this clone. This rearrangement joins TRBV2 to TRBJ2-5; unclear D gene. The V end lost 4 bases, the J end lost 5 bases, and 11 bases lay between the germline ends. Germline CDR1 SNHLY, CDR2 FYNNEI. This CDR3 contains 13 residues. The DNA of the CDR3 is TGTGCCAGCAGTGCCGATAGCCGGGAGACCCAGTACTTC. Translated, it gives CASSADSRETQYF. Drawing the rest from reference TRBV2 and TRBJ2-5, the complete variable domain is EPEVTQTPSHQVTQMGQEVILRCVPISNHLYFYWYRQILGQKVEFLVSFYNNEISEKSEIFDDQFSVERPDGSNFTLKIRSTKLEDSAMYFCASSADSRETQYFGPGTRLLVL.

V usage is TRBV7-9 and J usage is TRBJ2-1, with D unclear. The germline V gene has CDR1 SEHNR and CDR2 FQNEAQ (reference sequence). With 3 bases removed from V and 4 bases from J, the gap between germline ends came to 4 bases. CDR3 size: 12 residues. CDR3 nucleotide sequence: TGTGCCAGCAGCTTTCCGTACAATGAGCAGTTCTTC. Residues: CASSFPYNEQFF.

J is TRBJ2-3 and V is TRBV2, with 12 bases that match TRBD2. From germline, CDR1 is SNHLY and CDR2 FYNNEI. The J segment lost 9 bases and the V segment lost 2 bases, leaving 9 bases of the junction unmatched. CDR3 length: 16 amino acids. The CDR3 region has the DNA TGTGCCAGCAGTGAATCTAGCGGGAGGGCCGGGGGGACGCAGTATTTT. It is translated as CASSESSGRAGGTQYF.

The chain has TRBV28 and TRBJ1-2; 12 positions agree with TRBD1. V lost 0 bases, J lost 8 bases, and 7 bases stayed unmatched. Germline V gene lookup returns CDR1 MDHEN and CDR2 SYDVKM. This CDR3 spans 16 amino acids. The CDR3 reads CASSLWGDRGLGGYTF. DNA for the CDR3: TGTGCCAGCAGTTTATGGGGGGACAGGGGGCTCGGGGGCTACACCTTC.

This chain connects TRBV6-1 to TRBJ2-7; 9 bases agree with TRBD1. Looked up from germline, CDR1 is MNHNS and CDR2 is SASEGT. This CDR3 is 14 amino acids long. After removal of 1 base from V and 6 bases from J, the junction contained 4 bases not matched to a gene. In DNA form, the CDR3 reads TGTGCCAGCAGTGAAGGTACAGGGGGCTTCGAGCAGTACGTC. Its translation: CASSEGTGGFEQYV.

The CDR3 nucleotides read TGTGCCAGCAGCCTGAGGACTAGCGGGAGCTGGCAAGAGACCCAGTACTTC. It translates to CASSLRTSGSWQETQYF. The chain combines TRBV7-9 with TRBJ2-5; 13 nucleotides match TRBD2. The V segment lost 5 bases and the J segment 2 bases; nucleotides outside the gene matches: 8. The CDR3 contains 17 residues. Per germline, CDR1 SEHNR and CDR2 FQNEAQ (reference sequence). The full variable domain, rest sourced from reference TRBV7-9 and TRBJ2-5, is DTGVSQNPRHKITKRGQNVTFRCDPISEHNRLYWYRQTLGQGPEFLTYFQNEAQLEKSRLLSDRFSAERPKGSFSTLEIQRTEQGDSAMYLCASSLRTSGSWQETQYFGPGTRLLVL.

The genes are TRBV7-9 and TRBJ2-7, with TRBD1 matching over 7 bases. Germline CDR1 reads SEHNR; CDR2 reads FQNEAQ (reference sequence). CDR3 length: 12 amino acids. V trimming: 5 bases; J trimming: 7 bases; junction bases outside the gene matches: 5. CDR3 residues: CASSLTGDEQYF. In nucleotides, the CDR3 is TGTGCCAGCAGCCTTACAGGGGATGAGCAGTACTTC.

This clone was observed once. The chain recombines TRBV9 with TRBJ2-5; TRBD1 might be the D (6 bases). Deletions cut 3 bases from V and 11 bases from J, with 14 bases between. Germline lookup yields CDR1 SGDLS and CDR2 YYNGEE. The CDR3 has 12 amino acids. The CDR3 bases are TGTGCCAGCAGCGCCAGAGAGGGGGAGCAGTACTTC. Translated: CASSAREGEQYF.

V and J are TRBV4-3 and TRBJ1-2; the D is unclear. The germline V gene encodes CDR1 LGHNA and CDR2 YSLEER. Trimming removed 4 bases from V and 6 bases from J, with 15 bases in between. The CDR3 runs 14 residues. For the CDR3, the DNA is TGCGCCAGCAGCCTCCTCCCCTCCGGGAATGGCTACACCTTC. Its translation is CASSLLPSGNGYTF.

This chain connects TRBV9 to TRBJ2-1; 7 nucleotides agree with TRBD2. After removal of 0 bases from V and 0 bases from J, the junction contained 9 bases not matched to a gene. The germline gives CDR1 SGDLS, CDR2 YYNGEE. CDR3 size: 18 residues. This CDR3 is CASSVGPGGEGSYNEQFF. CDR3 nucleotide sequence: TGTGCCAGCAGCGTAGGGCCTGGGGGGGAGGGCTCCTACAATGAGCAGTTCTTC.

This chain links TRBV2 with TRBJ2-7; 9 nucleotides line up with TRBD1. The CDR3 is 15 residues long. Germline values: CDR1 SNHLY, CDR2 FYNNEI. The ends lost 6 bases at V and 0 bases at J; junction bases unmatched: 6. CDR3 nucleotides: TGTGCCAGCAGCTACGGGACAGGGCCCTCCTACGAGCAGTACGTC. This codes for CASSYGTGPSYEQYV.

This CDR3 is CASRKDSYEQYF. The DNA for the CDR3 is TGTGCCAGCAGAAAGGACAGCTACGAGCAGTACTTC. V gene TRBV6-5 combines with J gene TRBJ2-7; perhaps TRBD1 as D (6 bases). Per the germline V gene, CDR1 is MNHEY and CDR2 is SVGAGI. There are 12 residues in the CDR3. The ends were cut back, 6 bases at V and 3 bases at J, with 9 bases in the middle.

The genes are TRBV30 and TRBJ2-7; 12 bases align to TRBD2. V was clipped by 0 bases and J by 5 bases; unmatched bases: 11. Germline V gene sequence: CDR1 GTSNPN, CDR2 SVGIG (reference sequence). The CDR3 spans 17 residues. DNA for the CDR3: TGTGCCTGGAGTGTACGCCTAGCGGGAGGGCCGGGGGACGAGCAGTACTTC. As protein: CAWSVRLAGGPGDEQYF.

The chain employs TRBV20-1 and TRBJ1-1, with D unresolved. Germline V CDR1 and CDR2: DFQATT, SNEGSKA (reference sequence). This CDR3 contains 11 residues. Trimming removed 3 bases at V and 2 bases at J, with 4 bases between. CDR3 protein: CSASSNTEAFF. CDR3 in DNA: TGCAGTGCTAGCAGTAACACTGAAGCTTTCTTT.

The chain recombines TRBV11-3 with TRBJ1-6; 8 bases are a match to TRBD1. Germline CDR1 SGHNT, CDR2 YENEEA. J lost 8 bases, V lost 3 bases, and 6 bases had no gene match. This CDR3 is built from 15 residues. This CDR3 is CASSFGQGGHSPLHF. For the CDR3, the DNA is TGTGCCAGCAGCTTCGGACAGGGAGGCCATTCACCCCTCCACTTT.

The V call is TRBV19, the J call TRBJ2-3; D remains ambiguous. V lost 7 bases to trimming and J lost 2 bases, with 16 bases between them. CDR1 is LNHDA, CDR2 SQIVND, per germline (reference sequence). The length of the CDR3 is 15 residues. CDR3 sequence (DNA): TGTGCCAGTAATCATAGTCGGCTAGTCACAGATACGCAGTATTTT. It codes for CASNHSRLVTDTQYF. Variable domain in full (rest from reference TRBV19 and TRBJ2-3): DGGITQSPKYLFRKEGQNVTLSCEQNLNHDAMYWYRQDPGQGLRLIYYSQIVNDFQKGDIAEGYSVSREKKESFPLTVTSAQKNPTAFYLCASNHSRLVTDTQYFGPGTRLTVL.

This rearrangement joins TRBV7-6 to TRBJ2-7, with D unresolved. The CDR3 length is 12 residues. V gave up 5 bases and J gave up 3 bases, with 8 bases separating them. Germline assignment: CDR1 SGHVS and CDR2 FNYEAQ. In DNA form, the CDR3 reads TGTGCCAGCAGCCATCTTCACTACGAGCAGTACGTC. Translated: CASSHLHYEQYV.

The rearrangement links TRBV29-1 to TRBJ1-2; the match to TRBD1 covers 8 bases. Trimming removed 8 bases from V and 8 bases from J; junction bases left unmatched: 4. From germline, CDR1 is SQVTM and CDR2 ANQGSEA. CDR3 length: 10 residues. The CDR3: CSIRGQGYTF. For the CDR3, the DNA is TGCAGCATCAGGGGGCAAGGCTACACCTTC.

This clone was found once. This chain joins TRBV29-1 and TRBJ2-5; D ambiguous. Germline V gene lookup returns CDR1 SQVTM and CDR2 ANQGSEA. This CDR3 comprises 10 residues. V dropped 7 bases and J dropped 4 bases, with 7 bases sitting between them. The DNA for the CDR3 is TGCAGCGCTGCCGGAGAGACCCAGTACTTC. Its translation is CSAAGETQYF. The full variable domain, in which reference TRBV29-1 and TRBJ2-5 provide the parts outside the CDR3, is SAVISQKPSRDICQRGTSLTIQCQVDSQVTMMFWYRQQPGQSLTLIATANQGSEATYESGFVIDKFPISRPNLTFSTLTVSNMSPEDSSIYLCSAAGETQYFGPGTRLLVL.

The chain combines TRBV6-6 with TRBJ2-5, with a weak D call TRBD2 (5 bases). Germline V gene lookup returns CDR1 MNHNY and CDR2 SVGAGI (reference sequence). The CDR3 runs 16 residues. V was shortened by 2 bases and J by 4 bases, with 17 bases between the two germline ends. CDR3 sequence: CASSYESGAATETQYF. CDR3 nucleotide sequence: TGTGCCAGCAGTTACGAGTCAGGAGCGGCCACAGAGACCCAGTACTTC.

A single count supports this clone. V is TRBV5-4 and J is TRBJ2-5, with 10 bases aligning to TRBD1. J gave up 6 bases and V 0 bases, and 2 bases lay outside the gene matches. Germline V gene sequence: CDR1 SGHNT, CDR2 YYREEE (reference sequence). The CDR3 has 14 residues. The CDR3 reads CASSLGDRGQTQYF. The CDR3 DNA is TGTGCCAGCAGCTTGGGGGACAGGGGTCAGACCCAGTACTTC.